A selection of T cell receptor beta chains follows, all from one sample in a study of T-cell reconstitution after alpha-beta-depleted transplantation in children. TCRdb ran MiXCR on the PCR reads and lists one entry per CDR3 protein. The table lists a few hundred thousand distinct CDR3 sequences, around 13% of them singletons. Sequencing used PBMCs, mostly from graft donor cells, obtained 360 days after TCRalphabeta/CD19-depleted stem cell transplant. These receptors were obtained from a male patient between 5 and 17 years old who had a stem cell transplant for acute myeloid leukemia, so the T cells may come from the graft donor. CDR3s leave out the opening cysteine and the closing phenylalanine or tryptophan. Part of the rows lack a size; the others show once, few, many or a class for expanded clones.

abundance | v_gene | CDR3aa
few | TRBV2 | ASTAGAYEQY
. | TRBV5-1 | ASSLLGRNSYEQY
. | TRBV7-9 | ASSLDPEAF
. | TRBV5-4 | ASSWVGPPLEDEQF
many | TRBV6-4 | ASSEDFTDEQF
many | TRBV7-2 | ASSFRDTQT
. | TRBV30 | ALGVQAYSTDTQY
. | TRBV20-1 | SARDRMILDTGELF
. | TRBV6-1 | ASSRARHSSTDTQY
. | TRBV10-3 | ATGLAGINEQF
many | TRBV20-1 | SARSPSTDTQY
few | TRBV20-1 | SADTTDTQY
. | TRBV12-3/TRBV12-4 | ASSSPERTQY
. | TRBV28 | ASSPLAGISYEQY
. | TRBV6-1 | ASSSDSNYGYT
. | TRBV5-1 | ASRSREVYNEQF
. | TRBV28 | ASSLTLASGIGEQY
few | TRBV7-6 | ASTQAWQGAAGELF
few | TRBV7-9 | ASSTTTGRGYT
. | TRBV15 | ATSKRREGSYNEQF
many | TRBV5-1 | ASSSGTVSYEQY
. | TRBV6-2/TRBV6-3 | ASRPYRGWNEQY
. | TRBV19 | ATHDHTEAF
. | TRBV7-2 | ASSSPGAGNQPQH
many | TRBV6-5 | ASSYSFYEQY
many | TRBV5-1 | ASSLLTGAEQF
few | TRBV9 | ASSVDRGRANTGELF
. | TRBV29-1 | SVRQGIYNEQF
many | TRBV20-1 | SASPGTGYNEQF
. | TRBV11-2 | ASSLVSSNEQF
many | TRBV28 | ASSFRVSENIQY
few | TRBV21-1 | ALPARGSLAGEASYEQY
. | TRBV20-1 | SAMAGTTPTDTQY
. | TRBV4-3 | ASSQGDRVGYEQY
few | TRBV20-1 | SARDVTSGRYEQY
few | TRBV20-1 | SARWTGVNQPQH
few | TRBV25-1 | ASSKGTSNTYEQY
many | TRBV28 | ASSSTGSYNEQF
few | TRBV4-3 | ASSQDRGTSSGANVLT
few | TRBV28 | ASSWKQGAHYNEQF